Included here is one T cell receptor (beta chain) sequence, with context. Its antigen is unknown. In the source study's methods: A classifier of distant metastasis in papillary thyroid cancer was built from CDR3 differences (across clinicopathological groups). TCRdb re-called the PCR reads through MiXCR. These V and J calls derive from TCRdb rather than the authors' analysis. The sample lists roughly 40,000 clones, around 16% seen once, with less than 4.5% in the top ten. All patients reached thyroid surgery having received no treatment beforehand. The source of the sample is a study of metastatic and nonmetastatic thyroid tumors. Study-level findings and limits: Within blood and tumor, benign nodules reportedly had significantly lower TCR beta diversity than malignant thyroid tumors did.

The CDR3 runs 16 residues. The V gene's germline CDR1 is MNHNS and CDR2 SASEGT. Trimming took 4 bases from V and 3 from J, leaving 19 bases between them. The sample comprised blood. The chain combines TRBV6-1 with TRBJ2-7; D tentatively reads TRBD1 or TRBD2 (5 bases each). The sequence derives from a female donor with papillary thyroid cancer or a benign thyroid nodule (not recorded which). Some clones in this sample may be carry-over from other donors' samples. This CDR3 reads CASSGSGTARYYEQYV. The CDR3 DNA sequence: TGTGCCAGCAGTGGATCCGGGACGGCCAGGTACTACGAGCAGTACGTC.